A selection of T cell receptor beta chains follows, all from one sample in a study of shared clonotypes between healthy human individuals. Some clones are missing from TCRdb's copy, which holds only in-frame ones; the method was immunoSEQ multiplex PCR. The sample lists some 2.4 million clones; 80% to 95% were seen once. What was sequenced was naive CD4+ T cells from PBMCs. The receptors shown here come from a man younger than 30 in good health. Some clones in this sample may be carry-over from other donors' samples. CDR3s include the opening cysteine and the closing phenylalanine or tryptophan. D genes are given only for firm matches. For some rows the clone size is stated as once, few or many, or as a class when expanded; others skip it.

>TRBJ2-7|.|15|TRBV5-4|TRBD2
TGTGCCAGCAGCCCGACTAGCGGGGCCCTCTCCGAGCAGTACTTC
CASSPTSGALSEQYF
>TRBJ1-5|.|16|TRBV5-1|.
TGCGCCAGCAGCTTGGACGGGACGGACGGAAATCAGCCCCAGCATTTT
CASSLDGTDGNQPQHF
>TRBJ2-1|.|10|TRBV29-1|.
TGCAGCGCAAACGAGAGATTCGGGTTCTTC
CSANERFGFF
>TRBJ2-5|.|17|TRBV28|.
TGTGCCAGCAGCTCGGCAGCTTCAGGGGAGAGACAAGAGACCCAGTACTTC
CASSSAASGERQETQYF
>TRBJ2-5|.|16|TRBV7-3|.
TGTGCCAGCAGCCCCCTCCCGAGGGCAGCCCAAGTGACCCAGTACTTC
CASSPLPRAAQVTQYF
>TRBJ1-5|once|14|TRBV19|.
TGTGCCAGTAGTATAGTAGGAGGACATCAGCCCCAGCATTTT
CASSIVGGHQPQHF
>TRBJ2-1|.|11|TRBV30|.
TGTGCCTGGAGTACAACCGGGCCGAGGTTCTTC
CAWSTTGPRFF
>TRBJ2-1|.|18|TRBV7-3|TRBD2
TGTGCCAGCAGCTTAACATCTAGACTAGCGGGAATCTACAATGAGCAGTTCTTC
CASSLTSRLAGIYNEQFF
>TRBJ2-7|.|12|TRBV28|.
TGTGCCAGCAGTTTTCGGCCCTACGAGCAGTACTTC
CASSFRPYEQYF
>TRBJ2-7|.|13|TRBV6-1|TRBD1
TGTGCCAGCACGGGACAGGGGGCACGGGAGCAGTACTTC
CASTGQGAREQYF